A selection of T cell receptor beta chains follows, all from one sample in a study of blood T cell repertoires in COVID-19. The method was immunoSEQ multiplex PCR; TCRdb's version includes in-frame clones alone and lacks a portion of them. The sample consists of roughly 250,000 clones, roughly 83% of them appearing once. The sample consisted of peripheral blood. The receptor set was obtained from a woman older than 75 with acute or convalescent COVID-19. Each CDR3 is given with its conserved first and last residue. A D gene is named only where the DNA matches it firmly. Clone sizes are given selectively: once, few, many, or a class where the clone is expanded.

clone_size j_call d_call v_call cdr3_aa cdr3_nt
. TRBJ2-7 . TRBV28 CASSTPRASYEQYF TGTGCCAGCAGTACCCCCAGGGCGTCCTACGAGCAGTACTTC
. TRBJ2-1 TRBD1 TRBV3-1/TRBV3-2 CASSNPGTGQWEQFF TGTGCCAGCAGCAATCCCGGGACAGGGCAATGGGAGCAGTTCTTC
. TRBJ2-7 . TRBV5-1 CASSLGQGSSYEQYF TGCGCCAGCAGCTTGGGCCAGGGGTCATCCTACGAGCAGTACTTC
. TRBJ1-1 . TRBV6-5 CAISDSPSTEAFF TGTGCCATTTCGGACAGCCCCAGCACTGAAGCTTTCTTT
. TRBJ2-1 TRBD1 TRBV29-1 CSVARDRGFGEQFF TGCAGCGTTGCCCGGGACAGGGGATTTGGTGAGCAGTTCTTC
. TRBJ1-5 TRBD1 TRBV6-6 CASTQGAQGPQPQHF TGTGCCAGCACCCAGGGGGCGCAGGGCCCGCAGCCCCAGCATTTT
. TRBJ1-1 . TRBV20-1 CSASEYGAFF TGCAGTGCTAGCGAGTATGGAGCTTTCTTT
once TRBJ2-1 . TRBV7-3 CASSLDWGAYNEQFF TGTGCCAGCAGCCTGGACTGGGGGGCCTACAATGAGCAGTTCTTC
. TRBJ2-3 TRBD2 TRBV9 CASSVAGGGSPDTQYF TGTGCCAGCAGCGTAGCCGGCGGGGGGTCACCAGATACGCAGTATTTT
. TRBJ1-2 TRBD1 TRBV2 CASTRTGTAYGYTF TGTGCCAGCACCCGAACCGGGACAGCATATGGCTACACCTTC
many TRBJ1-6 . TRBV4-1 CASSQGRQSSYNSPLHF TGCGCCAGCAGCCAAGGACGACAGAGCTCCTATAATTCACCCCTCCACTTT
. TRBJ1-2 . TRBV12-3/TRBV12-4 CASSTRAYRHTF TGTGCCAGCAGTACCAGGGCCTATCGCCACACCTTC
once TRBJ1-5 . TRBV18 CASSPQGDYSNQPQHF TGTGCCAGCTCACCACAGGGCGACTATAGCAATCAGCCCCAGCATTTT
. TRBJ1-6 . TRBV28 CASRPRISYNSPLHF TGTGCCAGCAGGCCTAGGATCTCCTATAATTCACCCCTCCACTTT